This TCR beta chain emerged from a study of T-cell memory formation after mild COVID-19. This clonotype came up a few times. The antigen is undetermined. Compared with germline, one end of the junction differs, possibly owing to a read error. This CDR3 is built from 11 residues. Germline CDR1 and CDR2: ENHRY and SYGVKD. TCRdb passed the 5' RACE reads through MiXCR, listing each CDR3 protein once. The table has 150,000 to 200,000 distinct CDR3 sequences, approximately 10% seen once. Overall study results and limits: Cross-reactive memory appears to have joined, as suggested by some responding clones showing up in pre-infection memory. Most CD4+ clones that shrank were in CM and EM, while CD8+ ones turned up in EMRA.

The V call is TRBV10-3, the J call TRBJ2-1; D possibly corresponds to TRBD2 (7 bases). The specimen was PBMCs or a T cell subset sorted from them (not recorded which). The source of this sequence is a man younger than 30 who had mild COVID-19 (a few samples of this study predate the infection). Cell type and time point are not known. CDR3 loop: CAIGGGGHNVF. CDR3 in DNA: TGTGCCATCGGGGGGGGCGGACATAACGTCTTC.